This TCR beta chain originates from a study of CD8 T cells in ankylosing spondylitis (dated by TCRdb to about 2017). With respect to the entire study: The study profiled T cell receptor beta repertoires in healthy donors and ankylosing spondylitis patients to find disease-linked TCR variants. Peripheral blood samples were taken, and synovial fluid was additionally collected from ankylosing spondylitis patients. The whole study cohort included 90 to 120 healthy donors and 25 or so ankylosing spondylitis patients.

This clonotype turned up a few times. It has no known antigen specificity. No much larger clone exists at a distance of one base, and base qualities are not known. CDR1 and CDR2 are drawn from the germline V gene: LGHNA, YNFKEQ. Trimming costs V 1 base and J 4 bases, and their ends lie 7 bases apart. The CDR3 holds 13 amino acids from the cysteine to the phenylalanine. Only the CDR3 portion is preserved as DNA: 39 bases, with reading frame beginning at the first base. Sequencer: Illumina HiSeq 2500. Quantitative 5'-RACE with molecular barcodes was used to prepare TCR beta libraries. From the authors' description of their analysis: A new computational method, built on a probabilistic model of VDJ rearrangement, was used to identify disease-linked TCR variants. TCRdb ran its own pipeline on the public reads, namely fastp trimming at Q25 and MiXCR clone calling, and kept in-frame beta chains. Rows merge per CDR3 protein into single entries with the most common DNA and genes. These V and J calls are TCRdb output, not the study's own analysis. Across this sample there are approximately 350,000 distinct CDR3 sequences, with roughly 15% seen only once. The ten most abundant clones make up roughly 1.1% of the sample.

The investigation overall reported the following: Some motif variants had previously been reported in the synovial fluid and blood of reactive arthritis patients, which suggests shared mechanisms of disease initiation. Blood from ankylosing spondylitis patients appeared to be characterized by a TCR beta motif made up of seven or eight highly homologous amino acid variants. A CD8+ phenotype was shown by the disease-linked clones, which were found at relatively low frequencies in peripheral blood. Significant enrichment of the disease-linked clones was reported in matched synovial fluid samples from ankylosing spondylitis patients.

Specimen: blood, either unsorted or a sorted T cell fraction (not recorded which). Recombination connected TRBV4-2 to TRBJ2-5; the D gene cannot be named for sure. This sequence originates from a male donor with ankylosing spondylitis or in good health (not recorded which). CDR3 region: CASSQGDRETQYF. Read as DNA, the sequence is TGTGCCAGCAGCCAAGGCGATAGAGAGACCCAGTACTTC.